The rows below give T cell receptor beta chains drawn from one sample of a study of T-cell reconstitution after alpha-beta-depleted transplantation in children. TCRdb reprocessed the PCR reads via MiXCR and lists one record per CDR3 protein. The profile shows more than 250,000 distinct CDR3 sequences, almost 10% of them singletons. The source material was PBMCs from the stem cell graft donor, sampled from the stem cell graft. The receptors derive from a human donor who donated a stem cell graft to a child with SCID. Each CDR3 is given with its conserved first and last residue. A D gene is named only where the DNA matches it firmly. Clone size is given for some rows only: seen once, a few or many times, or a class if the clone is expanded.

CDR3,DNA,size,D,V,J
CASSLGLAGGYRPDTQYF,TGTGCCAGCAGTTTAGGACTAGCGGGGGGTTATCGACCAGATACGCAGTATTTT,many,TRBD2,TRBV12-3/TRBV12-4,TRBJ2-3
CASSYEGRAGTEAFF,TGTGCCAGCAGTTACGAGGGCCGGGCGGGCACTGAAGCTTTCTTT,few,.,TRBV6-5,TRBJ1-1
CSATRSATGELFF,TGCAGTGCTACCAGGAGTGCCACCGGGGAGCTGTTTTTT,many,.,TRBV20-1,TRBJ2-2
CASREDRDTDTQYF,TGCGCCAGCAGAGAGGACAGAGACACAGATACGCAGTATTTT,many,.,TRBV5-1,TRBJ2-3
CASSLLAGGPSTSTDTQYF,TGCGCCAGCAGCTTGCTAGCGGGGGGCCCCTCCACTAGCACAGATACGCAGTATTTT,few,TRBD2,TRBV5-1,TRBJ2-3
CASSSSGVGEEQFF,TGTGCCAGCAGTTCCAGCGGGGTAGGAGAAGAGCAGTTCTTC,few,TRBD2,TRBV7-9,TRBJ2-1
CASSQERGQGHEQYF,TGCGCCAGCAGCCAAGAAAGAGGACAGGGTCACGAGCAGTACTTC,.,TRBD1,TRBV4-1,TRBJ2-7
CASSLSGLVGEQYF,TGTGCCAGCAGCTTATCGGGGTTAGTGGGCGAGCAGTACTTC,few,.,TRBV7-3,TRBJ2-7
CASSLLLRGGQVPYEQYF,TGTGCCAGCAGCTTATTATTACGTGGGGGACAAGTCCCCTACGAGCAGTACTTC,few,.,TRBV11-1,TRBJ2-7
CASSQVGGYEKLFF,TGTGCCAGCAGCCAAGTTGGCGGGTATGAAAAACTGTTTTTT,few,.,TRBV3-1,TRBJ1-4
CASSDFGLAANNEQFF,TGCGCCAGCAGCGATTTTGGACTAGCGGCGAACAATGAGCAGTTCTTC,.,TRBD2,TRBV4-1,TRBJ2-1
CSALRAGWLETQYF,TGCAGTGCCCTCCGGGCAGGGTGGCTGGAGACCCAGTACTTC,few,.,TRBV20-1,TRBJ2-5
CASSYGQGGTKNIQYF,TGTGCCAGCAGTTACGGACAGGGTGGAACCAAAAACATTCAGTACTTC,many,TRBD1,TRBV6-5,TRBJ2-4
CAISARDRGLDTQYF,TGTGCCATCAGCGCAAGGGACAGGGGGCTGGATACGCAGTATTTT,many,TRBD1,TRBV10-3,TRBJ2-3
CSAQDWSEAFF,TGCAGTGCTCAGGACTGGTCTGAAGCTTTCTTT,.,.,TRBV20-1,TRBJ1-1
CASSLGNYEQYF,TGCGCCAGCAGCCTCGGGAACTACGAGCAGTACTTC,few,.,TRBV5-1,TRBJ2-7
CASTLGERWEQYF,TGTGCCAGCACCCTCGGGGAACGTTGGGAGCAGTACTTC,few,.,TRBV6-6,TRBJ2-7
CSAPSRAHTDTQYF,TGCAGCGCACCCAGTCGGGCTCACACAGATACGCAGTATTTT,.,.,TRBV20-1,TRBJ2-3
CASGLKRQGANSPLHF,TGTGCTAGTGGTTTGAAAAGACAGGGGGCAAATTCACCCCTCCACTTT,few,TRBD1,TRBV12-5,TRBJ1-6
CASSLLGGVRGNEQFF,TGTGCCAGCAGCTTGTTAGGCGGGGTTCGGGGCAATGAGCAGTTCTTC,.,.,TRBV5-5,TRBJ2-1
CASSLGVGVGGYTF,TGTGCCAGCAGCTTAGGTGTGGGGGTCGGCGGCTACACCTTC,many,.,TRBV7-8,TRBJ1-2
CASSLTSGYNEQFF,TGTGCCAGCAGCTTGACTAGCGGCTACAATGAGCAGTTCTTC,many,TRBD2,TRBV5-5,TRBJ2-1
CASSPGDRGANEKLFF,TGCGCCAGCAGCCCCGGGGACAGGGGGGCTAATGAAAAACTGTTTTTT,.,TRBD1,TRBV4-1,TRBJ1-4
CSARPRQGGNTEAFF,TGCAGTGCTAGACCCCGTCAGGGCGGGAACACTGAAGCTTTCTTT,few,.,TRBV20-1,TRBJ1-1
CASSFWRGNYNEQFF,TGTGCCAGCAGTTTTTGGCGGGGGAACTACAATGAGCAGTTCTTC,.,TRBD2,TRBV12-3/TRBV12-4,TRBJ2-1
CASSLGGSSNSGNTIYF,TGTGCCAGCAGCTTAGGTGGCAGCTCTAACTCTGGAAACACCATATATTTT,.,.,TRBV11-2,TRBJ1-3
CASSDKTSGGAITPTDTQYF,TGTGCCAGCAGTGACAAGACTAGCGGGGGGGCCATTACTCCCACAGATACGCAGTATTTT,.,TRBD2,TRBV25-1,TRBJ2-3
CASSQAPDYNSPLHF,TGTGCCAGCAGTCAAGCTCCGGATTATAATTCACCCCTCCACTTT,few,.,TRBV6-1,TRBJ1-6
CAVARTSSYNEQFF,TGTGCTGTAGCCAGGACTAGCTCCTACAATGAGCAGTTCTTC,few,TRBD2,TRBV12-3/TRBV12-4,TRBJ2-1
CASSLEGGRTDTQYF,TGTGCCAGCAGCTTGGAGGGGGGCCGGACAGATACGCAGTATTTT,many,.,TRBV5-4,TRBJ2-3
CASSGGGRTNSPLHF,TGTGCCAGCAGTGGAGGGGGCAGAACCAATTCACCCCTCCACTTT,many,TRBD1,TRBV6-1,TRBJ1-6
CASSLAFPTGTQYF,TGTGCCAGCAGCTTAGCTTTCCCCACGGGGACCCAGTACTTC,.,.,TRBV7-7,TRBJ2-5
CASSYVRRGAEAFF,TGTGCCAGCAGTTACGTCCGAAGGGGGGCTGAAGCTTTCTTT,many,.,TRBV6-5,TRBJ1-1
CASSARTGVFSYNEQFF,TGCGCCAGCAGCGCCAGAACGGGGGTTTTCTCCTACAATGAGCAGTTCTTC,few,.,TRBV4-1,TRBJ2-1
CSVTGQGNGYTF,TGCAGTGTTACGGGACAGGGGAATGGCTACACCTTC,few,TRBD1,TRBV20-1,TRBJ1-2
CASSPLSGGNLGIQYF,TGTGCCAGCAGTCCTTTGAGCGGGGGGAACCTTGGCATTCAGTACTTC,.,TRBD2,TRBV2,TRBJ2-4
CASSLGGLSNQPQHF,TGTGCCAGCAGTTTAGGGGGTCTGAGCAATCAGCCCCAGCATTTT,many,.,TRBV12-3/TRBV12-4,TRBJ1-5